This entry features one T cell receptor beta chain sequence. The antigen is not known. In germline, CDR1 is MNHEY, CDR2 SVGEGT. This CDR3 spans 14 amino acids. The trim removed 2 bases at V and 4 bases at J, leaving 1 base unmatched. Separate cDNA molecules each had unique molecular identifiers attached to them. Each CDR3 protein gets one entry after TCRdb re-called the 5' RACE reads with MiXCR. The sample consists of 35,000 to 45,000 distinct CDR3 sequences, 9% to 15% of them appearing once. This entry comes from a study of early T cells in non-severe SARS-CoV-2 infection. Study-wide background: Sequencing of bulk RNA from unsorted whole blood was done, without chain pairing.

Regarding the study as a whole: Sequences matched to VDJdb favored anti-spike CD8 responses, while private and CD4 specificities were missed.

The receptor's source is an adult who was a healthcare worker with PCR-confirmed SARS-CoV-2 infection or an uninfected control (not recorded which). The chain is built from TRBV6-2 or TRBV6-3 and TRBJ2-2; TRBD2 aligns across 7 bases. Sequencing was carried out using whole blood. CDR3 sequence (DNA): TGTGCCAGCAGTTACGGGGGGGGCACCGGGGAGCTGTTTTTT. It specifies CASSYGGGTGELFF.